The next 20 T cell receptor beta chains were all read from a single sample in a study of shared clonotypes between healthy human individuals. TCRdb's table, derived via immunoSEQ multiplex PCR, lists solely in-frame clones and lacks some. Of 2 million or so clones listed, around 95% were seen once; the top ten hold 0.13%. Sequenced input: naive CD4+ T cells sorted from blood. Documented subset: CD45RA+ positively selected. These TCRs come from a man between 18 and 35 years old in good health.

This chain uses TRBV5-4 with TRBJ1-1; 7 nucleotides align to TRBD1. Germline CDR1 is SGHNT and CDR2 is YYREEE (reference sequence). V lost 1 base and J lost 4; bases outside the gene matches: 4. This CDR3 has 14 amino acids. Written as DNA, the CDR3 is TGTGCCAGCAGCTTGAAGCCAGGGGGCACTGAAGCTTTCTTT. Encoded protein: CASSLKPGGTEAFF.

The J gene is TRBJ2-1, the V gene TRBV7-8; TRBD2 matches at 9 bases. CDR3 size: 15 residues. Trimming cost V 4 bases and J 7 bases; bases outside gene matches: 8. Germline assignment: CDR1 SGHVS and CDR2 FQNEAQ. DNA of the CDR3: TGTGCCAGCAGCTCCGGCGGGGGGGCTATGAATGAGCAGTTCTTC. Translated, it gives CASSSGGGAMNEQFF.

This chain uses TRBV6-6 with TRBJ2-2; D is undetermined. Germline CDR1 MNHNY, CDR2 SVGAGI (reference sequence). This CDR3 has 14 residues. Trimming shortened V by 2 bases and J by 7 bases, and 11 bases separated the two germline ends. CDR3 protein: CASSYRQLGGELFF. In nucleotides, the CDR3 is TGTGCCAGCAGTTACAGGCAGCTCGGCGGGGAGCTGTTTTTT.

The CDR3 protein is CASSRDSFNSPLHF. The CDR3 DNA reads TGTGCCAGCAGTAGGGACAGCTTTAATTCACCCCTCCACTTT. This chain uses TRBV6-1 with TRBJ1-6; TRBD1 agrees at 7 bases. V shed 5 bases and J 6 bases; nucleotides not matched to a gene: 4. The CDR3 consists of 14 residues. Germline values: CDR1 MNHNS, CDR2 SASEGT.

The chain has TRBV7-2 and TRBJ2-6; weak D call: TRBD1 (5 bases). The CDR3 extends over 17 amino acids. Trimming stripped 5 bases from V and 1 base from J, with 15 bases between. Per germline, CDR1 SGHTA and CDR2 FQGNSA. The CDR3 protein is CASSPGAAHSGANVLTF. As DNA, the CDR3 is TGTGCCAGCAGCCCTGGGGCAGCCCATTCTGGGGCCAACGTCCTGACTTTC.

The CDR3 here is CASSPTSGKEWEQYF. The CDR3 nucleotides are TGTGCCAGCTCACCAACTAGCGGAAAAGAATGGGAGCAGTACTTC. The chain carries TRBV18 and TRBJ2-7; 8 nucleotides align to TRBD2. J gave up 7 bases and V 2 bases, and 10 bases lay outside the gene matches. The CDR3 spans 15 residues. Germline CDR1 reads KGHSH; CDR2 reads LQKENI.

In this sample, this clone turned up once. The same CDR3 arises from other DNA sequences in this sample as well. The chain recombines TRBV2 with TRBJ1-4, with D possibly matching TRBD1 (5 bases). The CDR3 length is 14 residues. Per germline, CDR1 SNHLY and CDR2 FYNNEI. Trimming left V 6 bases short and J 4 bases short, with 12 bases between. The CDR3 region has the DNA TGTGCCAGCAGCCTCGGGACGCTTAATGAAAAACTGTTTTTT. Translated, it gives CASSLGTLNEKLFF. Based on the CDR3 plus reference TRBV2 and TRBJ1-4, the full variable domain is EPEVTQTPSHQVTQMGQEVILRCVPISNHLYFYWYRQILGQKVEFLVSFYNNEISEKSEIFDDQFSVERPDGSNFTLKIRSTKLEDSAMYFCASSLGTLNEKLFFGSGTQLSVL.

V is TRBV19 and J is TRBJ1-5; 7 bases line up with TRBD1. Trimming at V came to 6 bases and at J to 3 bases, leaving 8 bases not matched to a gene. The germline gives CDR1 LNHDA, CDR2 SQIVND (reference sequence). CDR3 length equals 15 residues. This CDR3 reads CASSRPGQNNQPQHF. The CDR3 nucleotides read TGTGCCAGTAGCCGTCCGGGACAGAACAATCAGCCCCAGCATTTT.

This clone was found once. The CDR3: CASSSTGSRLNTEAFF. The CDR3 DNA follows: TGCGCCAGCAGCTCGACAGGGTCGCGGCTGAACACTGAAGCTTTCTTT. This rearrangement joins TRBV5-1 to TRBJ1-1; the match to TRBD1 covers 7 bases. Germline CDR1 and CDR2: SGHRS and YFSETQ. The J segment lost 0 bases and the V segment lost 3 bases, leaving 8 bases of the junction unmatched. The CDR3 length is 16 residues.

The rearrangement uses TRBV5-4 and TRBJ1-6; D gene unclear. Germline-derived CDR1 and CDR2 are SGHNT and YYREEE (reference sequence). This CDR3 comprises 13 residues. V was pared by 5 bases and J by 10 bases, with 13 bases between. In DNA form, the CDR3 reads TGTGCCAGCAGGTACGAGGGCAACTCACCCCTCCACTTT. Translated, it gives CASRYEGNSPLHF.

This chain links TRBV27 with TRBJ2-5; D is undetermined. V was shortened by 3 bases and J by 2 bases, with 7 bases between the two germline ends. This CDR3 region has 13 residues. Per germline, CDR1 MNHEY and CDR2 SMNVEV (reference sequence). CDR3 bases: TGTGCCAGCAGTTTCAGGCAGCAAGAGACCCAGTACTTC. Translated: CASSFRQQETQYF.

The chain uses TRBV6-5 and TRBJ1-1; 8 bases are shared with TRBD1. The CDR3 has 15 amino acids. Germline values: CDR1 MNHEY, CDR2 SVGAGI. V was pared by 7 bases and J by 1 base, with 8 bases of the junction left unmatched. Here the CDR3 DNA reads TGTGCCAGCAACCTGGACAGGGTGACGAACACTGAAGCTTTCTTT. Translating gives CASNLDRVTNTEAFF.

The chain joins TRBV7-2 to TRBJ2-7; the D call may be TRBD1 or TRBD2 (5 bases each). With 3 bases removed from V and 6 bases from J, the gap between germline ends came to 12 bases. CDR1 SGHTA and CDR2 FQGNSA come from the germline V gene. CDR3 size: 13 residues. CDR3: CASSFKYGGEQYF. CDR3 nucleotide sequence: TGTGCCAGCAGCTTCAAATATGGGGGCGAGCAGTACTTC.

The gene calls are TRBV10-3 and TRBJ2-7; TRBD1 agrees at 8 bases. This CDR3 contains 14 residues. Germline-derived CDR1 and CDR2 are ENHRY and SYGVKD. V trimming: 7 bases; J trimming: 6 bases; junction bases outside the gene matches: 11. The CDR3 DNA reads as TGTGCCATCACTGGACAGGGTAACATAGGCGAGCAGTACTTC. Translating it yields CAITGQGNIGEQYF.

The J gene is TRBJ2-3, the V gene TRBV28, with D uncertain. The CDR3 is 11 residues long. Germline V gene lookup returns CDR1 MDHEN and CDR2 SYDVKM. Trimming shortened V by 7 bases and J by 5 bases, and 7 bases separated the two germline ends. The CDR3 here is CASNVLDTQYF. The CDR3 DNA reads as TGTGCCAGCAACGTACTAGATACGCAGTATTTT. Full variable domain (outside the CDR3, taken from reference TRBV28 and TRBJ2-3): DVKVTQSSRYLVKRTGEKVFLECVQDMDHENMFWYRQDPGLGLRLIYFSYDVKMKEKGDIPEGYSVSREKKERFSLILESASTNQTSMYLCASNVLDTQYFGPGTRLTVL.

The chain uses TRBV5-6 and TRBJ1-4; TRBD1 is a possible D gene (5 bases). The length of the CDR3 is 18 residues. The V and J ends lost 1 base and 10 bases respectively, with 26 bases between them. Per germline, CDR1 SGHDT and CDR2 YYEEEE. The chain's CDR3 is CASSLYPAGRDLAGKLFF. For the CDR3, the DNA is TGTGCCAGCAGCTTGTATCCCGCGGGCCGGGACTTGGCTGGAAAACTGTTTTTT.

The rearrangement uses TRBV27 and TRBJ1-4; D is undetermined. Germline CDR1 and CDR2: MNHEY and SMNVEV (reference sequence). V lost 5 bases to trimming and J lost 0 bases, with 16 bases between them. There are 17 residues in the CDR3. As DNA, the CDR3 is TGTGCCAGCAGTAGGTTATCAGGACGGGCAACTAATGAAAAACTGTTTTTT. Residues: CASSRLSGRATNEKLFF.

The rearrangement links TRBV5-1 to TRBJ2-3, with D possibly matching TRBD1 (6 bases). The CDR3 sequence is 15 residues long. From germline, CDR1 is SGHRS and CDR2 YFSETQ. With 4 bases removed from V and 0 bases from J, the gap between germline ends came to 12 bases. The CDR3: CASSPWTASTDTQYF. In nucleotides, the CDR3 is TGCGCCAGCAGCCCATGGACAGCAAGCACAGATACGCAGTATTTT. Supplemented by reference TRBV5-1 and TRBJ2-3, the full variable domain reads KAGVTQTPRYLIKTRGQQVTLSCSPISGHRSVSWYQQTPGQGLQFLFEYFSETQRNKGNFPGRFSGRQFSNSRSEMNVSTLELGDSALYLCASSPWTASTDTQYFGPGTRLTVL.

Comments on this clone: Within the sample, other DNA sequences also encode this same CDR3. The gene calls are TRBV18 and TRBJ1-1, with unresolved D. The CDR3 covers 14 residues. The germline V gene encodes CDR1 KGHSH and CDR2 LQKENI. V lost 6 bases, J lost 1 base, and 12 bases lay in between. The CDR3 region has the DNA TGTGCCAGCTCCCCCGAAGCTGGGAACACTGAAGCTTTCTTT. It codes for CASSPEAGNTEAFF.

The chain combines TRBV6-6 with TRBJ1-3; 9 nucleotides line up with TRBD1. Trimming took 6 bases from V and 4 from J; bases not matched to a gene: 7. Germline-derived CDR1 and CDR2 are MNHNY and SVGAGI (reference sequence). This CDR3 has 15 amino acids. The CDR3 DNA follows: TGTGCCAGCAGCTCAGGACAGGGGCTCGGAAACACCATATATTTT. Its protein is CASSSGQGLGNTIYF.